This is a list of T cell receptor beta chains from one sample in a study of OX40 agonist ivuxolimab in advanced cancers. The table came from immunoSEQ multiplex PCR; TCRdb's copy has only in-frame clones and leaves some out. The data show about 48,000 clones, about 90% seen once. The sample was CD4+ or CD8+ T cells sorted from blood, taken in a trial of the OX40 agonist ivuxolimab. These receptor sequences come from an adult with an advanced solid tumor such as melanoma, head and neck, liver or kidney cancer. Both conserved end residues are part of each CDR3. D genes are given only for firm matches. Expanded clones are given a class, and other clones once, few, many or no size at all.

cdr3_nt	cdr3_aa	d_call	v_call	clone_size	j_call
TGTGCCAGCAGTTTTTCGACGTACAATGAGCAGTTCTTC	CASSFSTYNEQFF	-	TRBV27	-	TRBJ2-1
TGTGCTAGTGGTTTGGATGGGGGCATAGAGACCCAGTACTTC	CASGLDGGIETQYF	-	TRBV12-5	-	TRBJ2-5
TGTGCCAGCAGCCGAGGGGCGGGGAGGGGGGAATACGAGCAGTACTTC	CASSRGAGRGEYEQYF	-	TRBV4-2	-	TRBJ2-7
TGTGCCATCAGTGACATGGGGGGGAACTATGGCTACACCTTC	CAISDMGGNYGYTF	-	TRBV10-3	-	TRBJ1-2
TGCGCCAGCAGCGGGTATGGGGCCAACGTCCTGACTTTC	CASSGYGANVLTF	-	TRBV5-1	-	TRBJ2-6
TGTGCCAGCAGCGTAGACGGGCGGCCGGGGGGAGGTACGCAGTATTTT	CASSVDGRPGGGTQYF	TRBD2	TRBV9	few	TRBJ2-3
TGCAGTGCATGGGGGGAGGACGAGCAGTACTTC	CSAWGEDEQYF	-	TRBV20-1	many	TRBJ2-7
TGCAGCGTTGAAGGATCGCATCTCCCGAAGCGGGCGCCGACCTCCTACGAGCAGTACTTC	CSVEGSHLPKRAPTSYEQYF	-	TRBV29-1	few	TRBJ2-7
TGTGCCAGCAGCTTTCGCCTCTCCTACGAGCAGTACTTC	CASSFRLSYEQYF	-	TRBV5-5	-	TRBJ2-7
TGCGCCAGCAGCTTGGGTGCTAGCGGGAGCGATCCGCAGTATTTT	CASSLGASGSDPQYF	TRBD2	TRBV5-1	once	TRBJ2-3
TGCAGCGTTGAGCAAAGGGGGGACAGGCTTACCGGGGAGCTGTTTTTT	CSVEQRGDRLTGELFF	TRBD1	TRBV29-1	once	TRBJ2-2
TGTGCCAGCAGCGCTCTTATGGGGCTTCGGGAGACCCAGTACTTC	CASSALMGLRETQYF	-	TRBV9	-	TRBJ2-5
TGTGCCAGCAGGCTAGCGGGGGGGCCTGTTAGAAATGAGCAGTTCTTC	CASRLAGGPVRNEQFF	TRBD2	TRBV27	-	TRBJ2-1
TGTGCCAGTAGTATCTCTGACGATAGCTCCTACGAGCAGTACTTC	CASSISDDSSYEQYF	-	TRBV19	-	TRBJ2-7